This T cell receptor beta chain was found in a study of CXCR3-negative and CXCR3-positive naive CD8 T cells (dated by TCRdb to the late 2010s). Concerning the study at large: About 150 million TRB reads were obtained in total, roughly 1.5 +/- 0.3 million reads per library. Naive subsets from five or six donors and memory cells from 3 donors were included in the TRBV-TRBJ cluster analysis. Diversity and physicochemical repertoire analyses covered some ten donors pooled from two independent experiments. General conclusions and limits of the study: Repertoire diversity was comparably high in both naive subsets but much lower in memory CD8+ T cells. Because CXCR3 expression was partially decreased after cryopreservation, freshly isolated PBMCs were used for most assays. Similar TRBV-TRBJ usage was shown by naive CXCR3-negative and CXCR3-positive cells from the same donor, whereas distinct patterns were shown by memory cells. Because surface CD5, which is linked to self-reactivity in mice, was comparable between the naive subsets, TCR interaction strength was also inferred from the physicochemical properties of TRB CDR3s.

Remarks on this clonotype: Its antigen target is currently unknown.

Data came from a NextSeq 550. The Human TCR Profiling Kit (MiLaboratory) was used to make UMI-labeled 5' RACE TRB cDNA libraries. cDNA synthesis used the entire amount of extracted RNA, and PCR amplification then used the entire amount of cDNA produced. Libraries were prepared in parallel with an identical number of PCR cycles. Under the source paper's analysis protocol: About 50,000 +/- 9,200 unique UMI-labeled TRB cDNA molecules per library were extracted with MIGEC and MiXCR, with at least two reads per UMI required. On average, about 40,000 +/- 10,000 functional in-frame TRB CDR3 nucleotide clonotypes lacking stop codons were found per library. After downsampling to 5000 UMI-labeled TRB molecules per sample, diversity metrics, including normalized Shannon-Wiener and Chao1, were computed in VDJtools. VDJtools computed clonotype-size-weighted physicochemical properties of the central five CDR3 residues: interaction energy, strength, volume and Kidera factor 4. Reprocessed by TCRdb, the reads give a single entry per CDR3 protein sequence, without DNA. The V and J calls and clone size are TCRdb's, not the authors'. The data table for this sample lists 56,000 or so distinct CDR3 sequences. About 20% of the sample rests with the top ten.

As encoded in the germline V gene, CDR1 is SGHDN while CDR2 is FVKESK. The CDR3 covers 15 residues, taking in both the cysteine and the phenylalanine. No nucleotide data were recorded. Each CD8+ T cell subset was flow-sorted in triplicate, and 300,000 or so cells per subset were placed directly into RLT lysis buffer. Peripheral blood mononuclear cells were isolated from buffy coats using standard density gradient centrifugation. Total RNA was extracted from sorted cells with an RNeasy Mini Kit. Rearrangement joined TRBV14 to TRBJ2-5. The sequence was collected from a human donor in good health. Some clones in this sample may be carry-over from other donors' samples. The sample taken for sequencing was memory CD8+ T cells from blood. Per the publication, the cell subset or site label means: conventional CD8+ memory T cells (TMEM), sorted as controls. The CDR3 is CASSQTGRNQETQYF.